This TCR beta chain was sequenced in a study of T cell responses to AZD1222 COVID-19 vaccine. Findings of the study overall: Females outnumbered males among donors, who were mostly white British; clonal diversity was possibly underestimated. It was only after the peak T cell response that any repertoires were sampled. CD4 TCRs linked to vaccination spanned spike, dominating at 160-218 and 743-854.

Measured with immunoSEQ multiplex PCR; TCRdb has only the in-frame clones, and not every one. The repertoire has 170,000 or so clones, around 90% of them found once; the top ten carry under 14%. The germline V gene encodes CDR1 MNHEY and CDR2 SVGEGT. CDR3 length: 16 residues. Trimming stripped 5 bases from V and 1 base from J, with 15 bases between. Second-dose intervals near 4 or 12 weeks were combined. A note on this clone: Its antigen is undetermined.

The chain carries TRBV6-2 or TRBV6-3 and TRBJ1-5; D perhaps matches TRBD1 (5 bases). This specimen was peripheral blood, taken 28 days after the second AZD1222 dose. The receptor's source is an adult who received the AZD1222 COVID-19 vaccine. CDR3 in DNA: TGTGCCAGCAGTCCGGGACGACAAAGCAGCAATCAGCCCCAGCATTTT. Its translation: CASSPGRQSSNQPQHF.